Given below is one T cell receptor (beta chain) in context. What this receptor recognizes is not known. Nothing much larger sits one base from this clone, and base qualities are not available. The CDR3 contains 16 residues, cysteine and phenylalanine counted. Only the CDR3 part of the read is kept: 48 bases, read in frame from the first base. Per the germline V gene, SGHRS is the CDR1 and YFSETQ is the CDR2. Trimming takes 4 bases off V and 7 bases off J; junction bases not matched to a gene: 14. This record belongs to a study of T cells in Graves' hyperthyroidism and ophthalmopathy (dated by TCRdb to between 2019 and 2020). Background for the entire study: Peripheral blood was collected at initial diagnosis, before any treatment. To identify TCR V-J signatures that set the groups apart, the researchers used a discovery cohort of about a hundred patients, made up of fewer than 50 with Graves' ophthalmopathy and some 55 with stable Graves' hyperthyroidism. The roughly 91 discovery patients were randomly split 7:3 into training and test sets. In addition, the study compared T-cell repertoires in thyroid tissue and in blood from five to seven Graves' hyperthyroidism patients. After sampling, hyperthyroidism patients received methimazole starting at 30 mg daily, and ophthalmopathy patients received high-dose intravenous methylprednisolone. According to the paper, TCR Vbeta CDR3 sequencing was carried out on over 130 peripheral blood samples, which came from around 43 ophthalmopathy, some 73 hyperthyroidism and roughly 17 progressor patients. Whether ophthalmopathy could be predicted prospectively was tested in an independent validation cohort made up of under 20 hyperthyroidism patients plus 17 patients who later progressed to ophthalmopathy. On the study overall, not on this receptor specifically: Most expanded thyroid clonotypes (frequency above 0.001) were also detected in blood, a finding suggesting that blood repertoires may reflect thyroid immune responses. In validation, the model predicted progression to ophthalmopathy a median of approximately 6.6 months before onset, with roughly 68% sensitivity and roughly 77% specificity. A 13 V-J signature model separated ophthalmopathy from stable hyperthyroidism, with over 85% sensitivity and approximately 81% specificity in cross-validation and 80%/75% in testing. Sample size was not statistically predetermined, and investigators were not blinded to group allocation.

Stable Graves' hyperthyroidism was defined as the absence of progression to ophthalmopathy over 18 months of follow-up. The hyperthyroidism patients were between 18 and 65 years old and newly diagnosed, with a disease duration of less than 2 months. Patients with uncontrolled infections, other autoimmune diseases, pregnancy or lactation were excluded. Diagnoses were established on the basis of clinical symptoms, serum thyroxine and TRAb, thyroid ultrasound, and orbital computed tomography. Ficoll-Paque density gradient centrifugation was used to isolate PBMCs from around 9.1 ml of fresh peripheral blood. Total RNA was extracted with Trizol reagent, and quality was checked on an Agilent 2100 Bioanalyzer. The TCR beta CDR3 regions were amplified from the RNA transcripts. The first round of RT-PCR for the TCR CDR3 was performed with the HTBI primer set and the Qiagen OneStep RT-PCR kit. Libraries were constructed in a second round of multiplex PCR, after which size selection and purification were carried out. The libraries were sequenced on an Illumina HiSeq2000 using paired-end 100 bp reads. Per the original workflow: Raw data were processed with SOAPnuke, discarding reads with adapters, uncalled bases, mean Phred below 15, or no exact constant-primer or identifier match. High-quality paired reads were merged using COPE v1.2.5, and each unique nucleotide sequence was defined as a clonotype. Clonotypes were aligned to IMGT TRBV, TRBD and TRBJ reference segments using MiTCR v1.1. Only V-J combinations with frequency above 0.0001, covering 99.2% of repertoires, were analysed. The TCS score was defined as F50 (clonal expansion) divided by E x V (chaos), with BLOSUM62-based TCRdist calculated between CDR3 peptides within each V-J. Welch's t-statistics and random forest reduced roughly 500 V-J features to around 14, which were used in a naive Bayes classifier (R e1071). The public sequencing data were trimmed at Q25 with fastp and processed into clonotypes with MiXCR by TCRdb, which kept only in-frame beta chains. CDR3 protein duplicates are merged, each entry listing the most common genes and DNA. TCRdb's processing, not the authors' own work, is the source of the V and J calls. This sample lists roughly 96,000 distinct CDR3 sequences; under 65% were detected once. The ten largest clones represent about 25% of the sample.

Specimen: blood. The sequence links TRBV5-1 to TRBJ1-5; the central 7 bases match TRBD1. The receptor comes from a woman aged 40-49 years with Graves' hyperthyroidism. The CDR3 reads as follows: CASSPGQVEGGQPQHF. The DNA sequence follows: TGCGCCAGCAGCCCCGGACAGGTAGAGGGGGGACAGCCCCAGCATTTT.